This T cell receptor (beta chain) is drawn from a study of T cell responses to AZD1222 COVID-19 vaccine. It was second doses at about 4 or about 12 weeks that were pooled. Study-level points and caveats: White British people made up most donors, females outnumbered males, and clonal diversity was possibly underestimated. As reported, nearly half of all spike-specific TCRs target variant regions that are unmutated.

TCRdb keeps only in-frame clones here, not all; method: immunoSEQ multiplex PCR. Of some 94,000 clones in the sample, over 85% were seen once. The J segment lost 1 base and the V segment lost 5 bases, leaving 2 bases of the junction unmatched. This CDR3 is 14 amino acids long. Germline CDR1 and CDR2: MNHEY and SVGEGT. Comment on this clone: What it binds is unknown.

The chain combines TRBV6-2 or TRBV6-3 with TRBJ1-5; 7 bases match TRBD1. The receptor was derived from an adult who received the AZD1222 COVID-19 vaccine. Here the sequenced sample was peripheral blood, taken 28 days after the second AZD1222 dose. The CDR3, as DNA: TGTGCCAGCAGTCAGGACAGGAGCAATCAGCCCCAGCATTTT. This codes for CASSQDRSNQPQHF.